The source of this TCR beta chain is a study of cytomegalovirus exposure and HLA in healthy donors. General study findings and limits: Later examination showed HLA-associated TCR beta chains had greater clonal expansion than equally common others.

CDR3 length: 13 residues. V lost 4 bases, J lost 9 bases, and 13 bases lay in between. Germline CDR1 and CDR2: SQVTM and ANQGSEA. Worth noting for this clone: Its antigen remains unidentified.

PCR was performed using 60 Vbeta and 13 Jbeta primers. Assay: immunoSEQ multiplex PCR; the TCRdb copy retains only in-frame clones and omits some. This sample has about 160,000 clones, with more than 75% found just once. The specimen sequenced was PBMCs. The receptor's source is a man aged 18 to 30 in good health and CMV-seropositive. J is TRBJ1-6 and V is TRBV29-1; possible D gene TRBD1, 5 bases. CDR3 in DNA: TGCAGCGTTGGGGGGGGATTTAGTTCACCCCTCCACTTT. This sequence encodes CSVGGGFSSPLHF.